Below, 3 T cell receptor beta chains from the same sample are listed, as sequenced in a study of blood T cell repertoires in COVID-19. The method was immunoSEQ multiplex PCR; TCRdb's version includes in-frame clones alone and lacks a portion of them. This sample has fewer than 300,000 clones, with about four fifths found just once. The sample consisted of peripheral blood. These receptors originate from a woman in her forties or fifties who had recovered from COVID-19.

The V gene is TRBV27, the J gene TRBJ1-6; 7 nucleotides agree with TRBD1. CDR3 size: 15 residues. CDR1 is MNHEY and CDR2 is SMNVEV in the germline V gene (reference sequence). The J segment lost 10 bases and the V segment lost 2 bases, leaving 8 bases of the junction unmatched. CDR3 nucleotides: TGTGCCAGCAGTTTAAACAGGGCAGGGGGATCACCCCTCCACTTT. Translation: CASSLNRAGGSPLHF.

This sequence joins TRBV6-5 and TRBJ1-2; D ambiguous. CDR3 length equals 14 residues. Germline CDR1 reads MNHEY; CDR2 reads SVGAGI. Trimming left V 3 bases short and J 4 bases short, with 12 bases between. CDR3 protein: CASSYLGSAYGYTF. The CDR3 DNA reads TGTGCCAGCAGTTATCTGGGGAGCGCCTATGGCTACACCTTC.

The CDR3 here is CASSPDRTATGELFF. The CDR3 DNA is TGTGCCAGCAGCCCCGACAGGACAGCGACCGGGGAGCTGTTTTTT. The gene calls are TRBV7-2 and TRBJ2-2, with D perhaps matching TRBD1 (6 bases). This CDR3 region has 15 residues. Deletions cut 5 bases from V and 5 bases from J, with 15 bases between. The germline V gene has CDR1 SGHTA and CDR2 FQGNSA.